This T cell receptor (beta chain) was captured in a study of T cell responses to AZD1222 COVID-19 vaccine. Study observations and caveats: Increased Spike-specific TCR breadth and depth were observed after two AZD1222 doses. Repertoires were obtained only post-peak T cell response. Of the AZD1222 recipients, only 5 to 7 were seropositive at baseline. Donors were mostly white British, more females; clonal diversity possibly underestimated.

Sequenced by immunoSEQ multiplex PCR; TCRdb stores in-frame clones only, minus some. The sample contains approximately 100,000 clones, 88% of which appear only once. This clone is a singleton in its sample. Its antigen remains unknown. The sample here was peripheral blood, taken on day 0 of MenACWY control vaccination. This clonotype was sampled from an adult in good health.

The CDR3 spells CASSIWTGRSQPQHF. CDR3 coding DNA: TGTGCCAGTAGTATCTGGACAGGGAGGTCCCAGCCCCAGCATTTT. This chain uses TRBV19 with TRBJ1-5; TRBD1 matches 8 bases. The CDR3 runs to 15 residues. From germline, CDR1 is LNHDA and CDR2 SQIVND (reference sequence). With V trimmed by 3 bases and J by 7 bases, 8 bases remained unmatched.